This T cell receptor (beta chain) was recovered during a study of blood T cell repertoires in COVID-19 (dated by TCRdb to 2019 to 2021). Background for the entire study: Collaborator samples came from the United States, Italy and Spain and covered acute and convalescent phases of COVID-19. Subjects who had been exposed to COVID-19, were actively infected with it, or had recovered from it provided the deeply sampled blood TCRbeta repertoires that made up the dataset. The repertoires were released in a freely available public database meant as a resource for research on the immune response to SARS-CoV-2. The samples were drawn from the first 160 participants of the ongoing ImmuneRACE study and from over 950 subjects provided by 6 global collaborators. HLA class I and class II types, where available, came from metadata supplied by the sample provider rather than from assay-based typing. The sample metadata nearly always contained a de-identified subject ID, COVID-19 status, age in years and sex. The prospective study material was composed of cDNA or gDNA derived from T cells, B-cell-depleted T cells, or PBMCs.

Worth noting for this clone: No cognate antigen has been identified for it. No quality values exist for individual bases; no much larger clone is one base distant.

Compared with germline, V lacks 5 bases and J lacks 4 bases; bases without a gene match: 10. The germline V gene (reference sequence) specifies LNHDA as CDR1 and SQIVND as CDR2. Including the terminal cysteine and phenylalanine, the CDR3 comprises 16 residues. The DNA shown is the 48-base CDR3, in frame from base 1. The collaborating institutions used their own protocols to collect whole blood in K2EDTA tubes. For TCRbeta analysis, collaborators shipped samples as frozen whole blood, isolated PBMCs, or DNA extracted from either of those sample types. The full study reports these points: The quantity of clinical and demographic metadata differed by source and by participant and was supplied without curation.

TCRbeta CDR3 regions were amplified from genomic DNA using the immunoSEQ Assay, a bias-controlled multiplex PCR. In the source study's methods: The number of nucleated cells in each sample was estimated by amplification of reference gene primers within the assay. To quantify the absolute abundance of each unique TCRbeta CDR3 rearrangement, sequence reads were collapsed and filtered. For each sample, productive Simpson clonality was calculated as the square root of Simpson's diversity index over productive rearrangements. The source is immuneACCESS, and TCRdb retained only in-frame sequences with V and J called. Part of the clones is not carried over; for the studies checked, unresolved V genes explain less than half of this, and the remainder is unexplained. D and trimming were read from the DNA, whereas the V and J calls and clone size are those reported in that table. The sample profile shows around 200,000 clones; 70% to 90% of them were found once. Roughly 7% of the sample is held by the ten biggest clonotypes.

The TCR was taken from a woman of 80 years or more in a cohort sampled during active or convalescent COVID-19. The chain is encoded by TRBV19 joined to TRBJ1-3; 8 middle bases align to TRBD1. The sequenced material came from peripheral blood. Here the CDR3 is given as CASSPQPTGAGNTIYF. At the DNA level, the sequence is TGTGCCAGTAGTCCTCAACCGACAGGGGCAGGAAACACCATATATTTT.